One sample yielded the 30 T cell receptor beta chains listed below, sequenced in a study of T-cell reconstitution after alpha-beta-depleted transplantation in children. Molecular barcoding with unique molecular identifiers was used for the TCRbeta library. One entry per CDR3 protein results from TCRdb running MiXCR on the PCR reads. Of about 370,000 distinct CDR3 sequences listed, around 20% are singletons. The specimen comprised PBMCs from the stem cell graft donor, sampled from the stem cell graft. The origin of the receptors is a human donor who donated a stem cell graft to a child with acute myeloid leukemia.

This clonotype has a handful of counts. V usage is TRBV2 and J usage is TRBJ1-1; D unresolved. The CDR3 is 15 amino acids. Between the trimmed V and J ends, which lost 3 bases and 0 bases, there was a span of 11 bases. CDR1 SNHLY and CDR2 FYNNEI come from the germline V gene. CDR3 nucleotides: TGTGCCAGCAGTGAGAGGGCGGATTTGAACACTGAAGCTTTCTTT. The encoded protein is CASSERADLNTEAFF.

Only a few counts were recorded for this clonotype. This chain joins TRBV6-2 or TRBV6-3 and TRBJ2-7, with a possible D match to TRBD1 (6 bases). This CDR3 has 12 amino acids. CDR1 is MNHEY, CDR2 SVGEGT, per germline. V was pared by 6 bases and J by 5 bases, with 11 bases between. For the CDR3, the DNA is TGTGCCAGCAGGGACACAGGGAACGAGCAGTACTTC. The encoded protein is CASRDTGNEQYF.

The gene calls are TRBV20-1 and TRBJ1-2; 8 positions match TRBD1. V lost 3 bases, J lost 6 bases, and 9 bases stayed unmatched. This CDR3 spans 14 amino acids. Germline V gives CDR1 DFQATT, CDR2 SNEGSKA (reference sequence). CDR3 protein: CSARARTGMDGYTF. DNA for the CDR3: TGCAGTGCTAGGGCCCGGACAGGGATGGATGGCTACACCTTC.

This clonotype occurred a few times. This chain links TRBV6-1 with TRBJ1-5, with D uncertain. The ends were cut back, 5 bases at V and 7 bases at J, with 12 bases in the middle. Per germline, CDR1 MNHNS and CDR2 SASEGT. The CDR3 is made up of 13 amino acids. The chain's CDR3 is CASSRTYTQPQHF. CDR3 nucleotide sequence: TGTGCCAGCAGTCGGACTTATACCCAGCCCCAGCATTTT.

The chain employs TRBV6-5 and TRBJ2-1, with D possibly matching TRBD1 (6 bases). Between the trimmed V and J ends, which lost 7 bases and 7 bases, there was a span of 8 bases. CDR1 and CDR2 from the germline V gene are MNHEY and SVGAGI. The CDR3 has 11 amino acids. The CDR3 loop is CASTQGNEQFF. CDR3 DNA: TGTGCCAGCACTCAGGGGAATGAGCAGTTCTTC.

This clonotype showed up just a few times. The chain recombines TRBV6-1 with TRBJ2-3; the D is unclear. The V end was cut by 6 bases, the J end by 3 bases, with 13 bases between. In germline, CDR1 is MNHNS, CDR2 SASEGT. The CDR3 length is 14 residues. The CDR3 bases are TGTGCCAGCAGATGGAATAGCCAGACAGATACGCAGTATTTT. Amino acid sequence: CASRWNSQTDTQYF.

J is TRBJ2-1 and V is TRBV10-3; 9 nucleotides line up with TRBD2. The ends lost 4 bases at V and 3 bases at J; junction bases unmatched: 7. Germline V gene lookup returns CDR1 ENHRY and CDR2 SYGVKD. The CDR3 extends over 16 amino acids. As DNA, the CDR3 is TGTGCCATCAGTGGAGACACTAGCGGGCGCTACAATGAGCAGTTCTTC. It is translated as CAISGDTSGRYNEQFF.

This sequence joins TRBV5-1 and TRBJ2-1; TRBD1 matches 9 bases. The ends lost 3 bases at V and 5 bases at J; junction bases unmatched: 9. In germline, CDR1 is SGHRS, CDR2 YFSETQ. The CDR3 sequence is 16 residues long. Written as DNA, the CDR3 is TGCGCCAGCAGCTGGGGGGACAGGGTGCGGAACAATGAGCAGTTCTTC. This codes for CASSWGDRVRNNEQFF. The variable domain in full, completed from reference TRBV5-1 and TRBJ2-1, reads KAGVTQTPRYLIKTRGQQVTLSCSPISGHRSVSWYQQTPGQGLQFLFEYFSETQRNKGNFPGRFSGRQFSNSRSEMNVSTLELGDSALYLCASSWGDRVRNNEQFFGPGTRLTVL.

This chain links TRBV25-1 with TRBJ2-7; 12 nucleotides line up with TRBD2. The CDR3 consists of 18 residues. V lost 2 bases to trimming and J lost 0 bases; unmatched junction nucleotides: 8. Germline CDR1 and CDR2: MGHDK and SYGVNS. The CDR3 reads CASSEQGLAGQRSYEQYF. CDR3 in DNA: TGTGCCAGCAGTGAACAAGGACTAGCGGGGCAACGCTCCTACGAGCAGTACTTC.

This clonotype was detected a few times. The chain combines TRBV6-5 with TRBJ2-7; 7 nucleotides match TRBD1. CDR1 and CDR2 from the germline V gene are MNHEY and SVGAGI. V shed 0 bases, J shed 4 bases, and the junction held 3 bases outside the gene matches. The CDR3 has 14 amino acids. The CDR3 nucleotides read TGTGCCAGCAGTTACTCGGGGACAGTATACGAGCAGTACTTC. This sequence encodes CASSYSGTVYEQYF.

This clonotype was seen a handful of times. The chain recombines TRBV29-1 with TRBJ2-3; D unresolved. CDR1 is SQVTM and CDR2 is ANQGSEA in the germline V gene. The CDR3 totals 14 residues. V lost 2 bases, J lost 2 bases, and 11 bases lay in between. DNA for the CDR3: TGCAGCGTTGAACACCCCACGCCCACAGATACGCAGTATTTT. Residues: CSVEHPTPTDTQYF.

This clonotype was recorded many times. CDR3 loop: CASSTTGEQYF. Here the CDR3 DNA reads TGTGCCAGCAGTACCACTGGGGAGCAGTACTTC. V gene TRBV12-3 or TRBV12-4 combines with J gene TRBJ2-7; the D is unclear. The CDR3 is 11 amino acids. With 5 bases removed from V and 7 bases from J, the gap between germline ends came to 9 bases.

This clonotype was counted ten times or more. The chain couples TRBV6-1 to TRBJ2-1; 11 nucleotides line up with TRBD2. Per the germline V gene, CDR1 is MNHNS and CDR2 is SASEGT. V lost 9 bases, J lost 4 bases, and 2 bases stayed unmatched. The CDR3 loop spans 13 amino acids. The CDR3: CASPSGGYNEQFF. CDR3 DNA sequence: TGTGCCAGTCCTAGCGGGGGGTACAATGAGCAGTTCTTC.

To note about this clonotype: One end of the junction is discordant with germline, which a read error may explain. The V call is TRBV7-8, the J call TRBJ2-7, with 7 nucleotides matching TRBD2. The CDR3 spans 14 residues. Germline V lookup: CDR1 SGHVS, CDR2 FQNEAQ. CDR3 DNA sequence: TGTGCCAGCAGCGGGGGGGAGGTCAGCTACGAGCAGCACTTC. It translates to CASSGGEVSYEQHF.

The rearrangement joins TRBV9 to TRBJ1-4; D might be TRBD1 (6 bases). Germline V gene sequence: CDR1 SGDLS, CDR2 YYNGEE. Trimming removed 0 bases from V and 8 bases from J, with 8 bases in between. This CDR3 is built from 13 residues. The CDR3 DNA reads TGTGCCAGCAGCGTAGCAGGGGACGAAAAACTGTTTTTT. Encoded protein: CASSVAGDEKLFF.

The chain couples TRBV11-2 to TRBJ2-1; TRBD2 matches 10 bases. Germline lookup yields CDR1 SGHAT and CDR2 FQNNGV. The CDR3 is made up of 17 amino acids. V trimming: 5 bases; J trimming: 5 bases; junction bases outside the gene matches: 12. CDR3 DNA sequence: TGTGCCAGCAGCCCTAAAAGCGGGAGGGCCTCGAACAATGAGCAGTTCTTC. Its protein is CASSPKSGRASNNEQFF. Looking up the rest from reference TRBV11-2 and TRBJ2-1 gives the full variable domain: EAGVAQSPRYKIIEKRQSVAFWCNPISGHATLYWYQQILGQGPKLLIQFQNNGVVDDSQLPKDRFSAERLKGVDSTLKIQPAKLEDSAVYLCASSPKSGRASNNEQFFGPGTRLTVL.

This clonotype showed up many times. The CDR3: CASSLTTPGQGGEQYF. The CDR3 nucleotides read TGTGCCAGCAGCTTAACGACGCCGGGACAGGGCGGGGAGCAGTACTTC. This chain uses TRBV7-9 with TRBJ2-7, with TRBD1 matching over 9 bases. V trimming: 2 bases; J trimming: 7 bases; junction bases outside the gene matches: 12. Germline lookup yields CDR1 SEHNR and CDR2 FQNEAQ (reference sequence). The CDR3 length is 16 residues.

This chain links TRBV29-1 with TRBJ2-1; TRBD2 aligns across 10 bases. Germline values: CDR1 SQVTM, CDR2 ANQGSEA. The CDR3 contains 14 residues. V lost 3 bases, J lost 5 bases, and 4 bases stayed unmatched. CDR3 sequence (DNA): TGCAGCGTTGAGGGTGGACTAGCGGACAATGAGCAGTTCTTC. Encoded protein: CSVEGGLADNEQFF.

The table lists this clonotype with a few counts. This chain connects TRBV28 to TRBJ2-7, with D possibly TRBD2 on 5 matching bases. CDR1 and CDR2 (germline): MDHEN, SYDVKM. Trimming took off 2 bases at V and 5 bases at J, with 13 bases between the two ends. CDR3 size: 14 residues. The CDR3, as DNA: TGTGCCAGCAGTTTAGGAGCGGACCTCGACGAGCAGTACTTC. Translated: CASSLGADLDEQYF.

V is TRBV2 and J is TRBJ2-1, with 13 bases aligning to TRBD2. V was pared by 5 bases and J by 10 bases, with 8 bases of the junction left unmatched. The CDR3 covers 15 residues. Germline-derived CDR1 and CDR2 are SNHLY and FYNNEI. The chain's CDR3 is CASSRTSGSPREQFF. The DNA of the CDR3 is TGTGCCAGCAGTAGGACTAGCGGGAGCCCCAGGGAGCAGTTCTTC.

The genes are TRBV11-1 and TRBJ2-1, with TRBD2 identical over 10 bases. Germline values: CDR1 SGHAT, CDR2 FQDESV (reference sequence). The trim removed 1 base at V and 8 bases at J, leaving 14 bases unmatched. The CDR3 sequence is 18 residues long. CDR3 loop: CASSLGLAGGTFGDEQFF. The CDR3, as DNA: TGTGCCAGCAGCTTAGGATTAGCGGGAGGCACTTTCGGGGATGAGCAGTTCTTC. The full variable domain, with the rest looked up from reference TRBV11-1 and TRBJ2-1, is EAEVAQSPRYKITEKSQAVAFWCDPISGHATLYWYRQILGQGPELLVQFQDESVVDDSQLPKDRFSAERLKGVDSTLKIQPAELGDSAMYLCASSLGLAGGTFGDEQFFGPGTRLTVL.

This clonotype showed up just a few times. The rearrangement joins TRBV11-1 to TRBJ2-1, with 14 bases that match TRBD2. The CDR3 is made up of 19 amino acids. CDR1 and CDR2 from the germline V gene are SGHAT and FQDESV (reference sequence). Trimming cost V 5 bases and J 0 bases; bases outside gene matches: 9. The CDR3, as DNA: TGTGCCAGCAGCGCTCCGGGACTAGCGGGAGACTACTCCTACAATGAGCAGTTCTTC. Translated: CASSAPGLAGDYSYNEQFF.

This clonotype was seen at least ten times. The rearrangement joins TRBV24-1 to TRBJ2-1; 8 nucleotides match TRBD2. Trimming removed 3 bases from V and 7 bases from J; junction bases left unmatched: 4. Germline V lookup: CDR1 KGHDR, CDR2 SFDVKD. CDR3 length: 14 amino acids. DNA for the CDR3: TGTGCCACCAGTGATGCGGGAGGTCGGAATGAGCAGTTCTTC. Translation: CATSDAGGRNEQFF.

This clonotype has at least ten counts. This chain joins TRBV20-1 and TRBJ2-3; D unresolved. Trimming cost V 0 bases and J 0 bases, with 16 bases left between them. Germline V gives CDR1 DFQATT, CDR2 SNEGSKA (reference sequence). This CDR3 region has 17 residues. Here the CDR3 reads CSARDQTRQRSTDTQYF. The CDR3 DNA follows: TGCAGTGCTAGAGATCAAACCCGGCAGAGGAGCACAGATACGCAGTATTTT.

V gene TRBV12-3 or TRBV12-4 combines with J gene TRBJ2-7, with TRBD2 matching over 9 bases. V lost 4 bases and J lost 2; bases outside the gene matches: 6. The CDR3 sequence is 15 residues long. The CDR3 DNA reads TGTGCCAGCAGTTCAATAGCGGGAGCGGCCTACGAGCAGTACTTC. Its protein product is CASSSIAGAAYEQYF.

This clonotype was detected a few times. The rearrangement uses TRBV28 and TRBJ2-7; D possibly uses TRBD1 or TRBD2 (5 bases each). The CDR3 consists of 15 residues. V gave up 6 bases and J gave up 2 bases, with 17 bases separating them. Germline V gene sequence: CDR1 MDHEN, CDR2 SYDVKM. The CDR3 region is CASSSGPHVAYEQYF. As DNA, the CDR3 is TGTGCCAGCAGCTCGGGGCCACACGTTGCCTACGAGCAGTACTTC.

The chain combines TRBV30 with TRBJ2-7; 7 bases agree with TRBD1. This CDR3 has 13 residues. J lost 1 base, V lost 1 base, and 1 base had no gene match. The germline V gene has CDR1 GTSNPN and CDR2 SVGIG (reference sequence). The CDR3 nucleotides are TGTGCCTGGAGTGCGGGACAGTCCTACGAGCAGTACTTC. This translates into CAWSAGQSYEQYF.

Only a few counts were recorded for this clonotype. Written as DNA, the CDR3 is TGTGCCAGCAGTTTTACCCCAGGGACGGACTATGGCTACACCTTC. Encoded protein: CASSFTPGTDYGYTF. The chain combines TRBV6-2 or TRBV6-3 with TRBJ1-2, with a weak D call TRBD1 (5 bases). Germline V gene lookup returns CDR1 MNHEY and CDR2 SVGEGT. The CDR3 is made up of 15 amino acids. Trimming took 4 bases from V and 3 from J, leaving 15 bases between them.

The chain has TRBV28 and TRBJ2-2; D is unclear. The CDR3 has 15 amino acids. Trimming shortened V by 7 bases and J by 1 base, and 13 bases separated the two germline ends. Per the germline V gene, CDR1 is MDHEN and CDR2 is SYDVKM. CDR3 residues: CASKRTPMNTGELFF. The CDR3 nucleotides read TGTGCCAGCAAACGGACCCCAATGAACACCGGGGAGCTGTTTTTT.

The rearrangement uses TRBV3-1 and TRBJ2-3, with 7 bases aligning to TRBD2. V shed 1 base and J 4 bases; nucleotides not matched to a gene: 2. In germline, CDR1 is LGHDT, CDR2 YNNKEL (reference sequence). The CDR3 runs to 14 residues. CDR3 DNA sequence: TGTGCCAGCAGCCAAGGACGGGGGGCAGATACGCAGTATTTT. It is translated as CASSQGRGADTQYF.